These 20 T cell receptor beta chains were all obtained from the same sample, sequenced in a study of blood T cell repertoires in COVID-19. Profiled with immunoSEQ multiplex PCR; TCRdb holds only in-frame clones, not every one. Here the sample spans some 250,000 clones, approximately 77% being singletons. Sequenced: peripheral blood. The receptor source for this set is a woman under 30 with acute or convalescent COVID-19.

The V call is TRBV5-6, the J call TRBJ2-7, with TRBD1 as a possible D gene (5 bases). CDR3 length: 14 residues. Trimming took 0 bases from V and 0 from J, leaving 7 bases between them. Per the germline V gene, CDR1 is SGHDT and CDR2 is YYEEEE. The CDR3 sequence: CASSLGGGSYEQYF. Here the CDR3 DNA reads TGTGCCAGCAGCTTGGGGGGCGGCTCCTACGAGCAGTACTTC.

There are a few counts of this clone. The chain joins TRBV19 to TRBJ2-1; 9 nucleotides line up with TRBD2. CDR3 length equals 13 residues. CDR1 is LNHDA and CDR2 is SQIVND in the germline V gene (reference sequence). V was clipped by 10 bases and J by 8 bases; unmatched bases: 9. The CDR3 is CATRGLAGYEQFF. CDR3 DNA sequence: TGTGCCACCCGGGGCCTAGCGGGATATGAGCAGTTCTTC.

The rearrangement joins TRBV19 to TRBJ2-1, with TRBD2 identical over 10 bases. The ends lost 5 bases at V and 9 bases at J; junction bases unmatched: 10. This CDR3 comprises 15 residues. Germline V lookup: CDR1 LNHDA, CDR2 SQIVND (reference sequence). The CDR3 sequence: CASSFPAGGSGEQFF. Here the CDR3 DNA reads TGTGCCAGTAGTTTCCCAGCGGGAGGGTCGGGTGAGCAGTTCTTC.

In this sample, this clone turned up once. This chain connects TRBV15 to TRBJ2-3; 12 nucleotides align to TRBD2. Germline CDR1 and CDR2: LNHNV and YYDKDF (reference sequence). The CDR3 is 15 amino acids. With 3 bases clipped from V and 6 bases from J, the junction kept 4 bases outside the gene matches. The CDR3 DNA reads TGTGCCACCAGCAGGACTAGCGGGAGTGGGGATACGCAGTATTTT. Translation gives CATSRTSGSGDTQYF.

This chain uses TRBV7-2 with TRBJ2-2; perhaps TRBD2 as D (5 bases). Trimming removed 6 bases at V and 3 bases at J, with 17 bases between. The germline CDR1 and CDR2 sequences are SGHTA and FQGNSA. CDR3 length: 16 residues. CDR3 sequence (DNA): TGTGCCAGCAGAATAACGGGGTCAGGATACACCGGGGAGCTGTTTTTT. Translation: CASRITGSGYTGELFF.

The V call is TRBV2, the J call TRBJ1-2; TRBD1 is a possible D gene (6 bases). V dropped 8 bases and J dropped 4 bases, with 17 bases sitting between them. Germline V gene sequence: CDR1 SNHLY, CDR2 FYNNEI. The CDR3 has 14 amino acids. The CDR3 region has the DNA TGTGCCAGCTCGAGGGACAACCAGATCTATGGCTACACCTTC. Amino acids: CASSRDNQIYGYTF.

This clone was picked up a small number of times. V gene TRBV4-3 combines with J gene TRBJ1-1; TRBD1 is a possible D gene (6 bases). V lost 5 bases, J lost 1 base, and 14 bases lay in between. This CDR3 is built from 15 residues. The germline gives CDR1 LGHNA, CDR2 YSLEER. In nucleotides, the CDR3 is TGCGCCAGCAGCTCTAGGACAGACACGAACACTGAAGCTTTCTTT. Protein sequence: CASSSRTDTNTEAFF.

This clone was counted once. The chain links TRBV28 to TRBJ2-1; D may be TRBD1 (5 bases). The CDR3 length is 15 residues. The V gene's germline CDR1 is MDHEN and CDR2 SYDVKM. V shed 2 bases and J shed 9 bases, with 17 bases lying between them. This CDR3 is CASSLVSPGLGEQFF. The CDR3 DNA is TGTGCCAGCAGTTTAGTATCTCCAGGGTTAGGTGAGCAGTTCTTC.

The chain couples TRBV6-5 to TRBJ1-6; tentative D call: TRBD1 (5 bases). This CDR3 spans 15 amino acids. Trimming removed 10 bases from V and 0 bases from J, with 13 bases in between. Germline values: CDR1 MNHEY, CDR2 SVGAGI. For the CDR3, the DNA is TGTGCCACCCGTGGGGCGAGCTCCTATAATTCACCCCTCCACTTT. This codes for CATRGASSYNSPLHF.

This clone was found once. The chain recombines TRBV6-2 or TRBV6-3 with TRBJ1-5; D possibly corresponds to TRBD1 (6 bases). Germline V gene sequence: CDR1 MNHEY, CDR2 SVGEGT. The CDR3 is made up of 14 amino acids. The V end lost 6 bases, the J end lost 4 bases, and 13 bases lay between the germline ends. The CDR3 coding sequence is TGTGCCAGCAGCGGGGGGGGCTCAAATCAGCCCCAGCATTTT. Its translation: CASSGGGSNQPQHF.

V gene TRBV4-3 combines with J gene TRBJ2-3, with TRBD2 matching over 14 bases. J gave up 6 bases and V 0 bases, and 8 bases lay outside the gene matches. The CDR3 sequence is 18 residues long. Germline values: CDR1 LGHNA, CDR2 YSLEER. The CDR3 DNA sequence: TGCGCCAGCAGCCAAGATAGGGGGACTAGCGGGAGTGGGGATACGCAGTATTTT. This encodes CASSQDRGTSGSGDTQYF.

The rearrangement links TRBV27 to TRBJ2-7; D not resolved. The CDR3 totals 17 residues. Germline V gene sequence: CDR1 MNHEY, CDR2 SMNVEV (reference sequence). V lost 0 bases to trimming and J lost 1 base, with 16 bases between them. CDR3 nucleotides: TGTGCCAGCAGTTTATCCCCCCCCCGGCTAGTTTCCTACGAGCAGTACTTC. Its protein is CASSLSPPRLVSYEQYF.

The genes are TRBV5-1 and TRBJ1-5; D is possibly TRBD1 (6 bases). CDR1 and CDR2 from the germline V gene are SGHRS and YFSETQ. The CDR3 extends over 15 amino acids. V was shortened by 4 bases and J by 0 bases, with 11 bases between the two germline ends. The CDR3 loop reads CASSVGTNSNQPQHF. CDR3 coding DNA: TGCGCCAGCAGCGTAGGGACAAATAGCAATCAGCCCCAGCATTTT.

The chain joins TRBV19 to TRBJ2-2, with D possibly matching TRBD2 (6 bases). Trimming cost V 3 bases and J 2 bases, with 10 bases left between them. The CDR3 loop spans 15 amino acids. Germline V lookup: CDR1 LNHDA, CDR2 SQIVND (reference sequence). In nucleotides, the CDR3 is TGTGCCAGTAGTATCGGGACTTTTAACACCGGGGAGCTGTTTTTT. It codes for CASSIGTFNTGELFF.

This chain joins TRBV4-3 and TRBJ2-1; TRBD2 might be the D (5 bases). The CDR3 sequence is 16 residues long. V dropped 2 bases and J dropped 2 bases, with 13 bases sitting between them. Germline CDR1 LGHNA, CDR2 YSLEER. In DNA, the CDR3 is TGCGCCAGCAGCCAACAGCGGAGTCCCCCCTACAATGAGCAGTTCTTC. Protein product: CASSQQRSPPYNEQFF.

CDR3 DNA sequence: TGTGCCAGCAGCCAAGGGCTAGCGGGAGTGGCCGGGGAGCTGTTTTTT. Its translation: CASSQGLAGVAGELFF. The chain uses TRBV14 and TRBJ2-2, with 10 bases identical to TRBD2. Per the germline V gene, CDR1 is SGHDN and CDR2 is FVKESK. The CDR3 covers 16 residues. The V gene end was trimmed by 1 base and the J gene end by 6 bases; junction bases not matched to a gene: 5.

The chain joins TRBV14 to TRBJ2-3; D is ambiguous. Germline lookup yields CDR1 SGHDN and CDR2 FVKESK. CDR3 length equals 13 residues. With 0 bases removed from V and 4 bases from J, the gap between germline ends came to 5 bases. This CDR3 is CASSQDNSDTQYF. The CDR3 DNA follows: TGTGCCAGCAGCCAAGATAATTCAGATACGCAGTATTTT.

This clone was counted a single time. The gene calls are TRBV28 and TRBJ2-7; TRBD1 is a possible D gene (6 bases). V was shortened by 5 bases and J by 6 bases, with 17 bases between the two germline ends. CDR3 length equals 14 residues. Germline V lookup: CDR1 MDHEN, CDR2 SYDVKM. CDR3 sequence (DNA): TGTGCCAGCAGTGGGGGACACTGGCTGTCCGAGCAGTACTTC. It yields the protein CASSGGHWLSEQYF. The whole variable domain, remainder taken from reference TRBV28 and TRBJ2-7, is DVKVTQSSRYLVKRTGEKVFLECVQDMDHENMFWYRQDPGLGLRLIYFSYDVKMKEKGDIPEGYSVSREKKERFSLILESASTNQTSMYLCASSGGHWLSEQYFGPGTRLTVT.

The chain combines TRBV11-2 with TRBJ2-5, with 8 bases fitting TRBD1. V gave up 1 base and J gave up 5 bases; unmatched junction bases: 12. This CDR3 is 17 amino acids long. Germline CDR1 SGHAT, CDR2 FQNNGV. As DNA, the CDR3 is TGTGCCAGCAGCTTAGCACACGTCAGGGGGCCGTGGGAGACCCAGTACTTC. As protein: CASSLAHVRGPWETQYF.

The CDR3 nucleotides read TGTGCCAGCAGCTTAACCGGGACTCCCTACAATGAGCAGTTCTTC. Translating it yields CASSLTGTPYNEQFF. The V call is TRBV11-2, the J call TRBJ2-1; D might be TRBD2 (6 bases). Trimming cost V 2 bases and J 2 bases, with 10 bases left between them. The CDR3 runs to 15 residues. Per germline, CDR1 SGHAT and CDR2 FQNNGV. Using reference TRBV11-2 and TRBJ2-1 for the parts outside the CDR3, the full variable domain is EAGVAQSPRYKIIEKRQSVAFWCNPISGHATLYWYQQILGQGPKLLIQFQNNGVVDDSQLPKDRFSAERLKGVDSTLKIQPAKLEDSAVYLCASSLTGTPYNEQFFGPGTRLTVL.